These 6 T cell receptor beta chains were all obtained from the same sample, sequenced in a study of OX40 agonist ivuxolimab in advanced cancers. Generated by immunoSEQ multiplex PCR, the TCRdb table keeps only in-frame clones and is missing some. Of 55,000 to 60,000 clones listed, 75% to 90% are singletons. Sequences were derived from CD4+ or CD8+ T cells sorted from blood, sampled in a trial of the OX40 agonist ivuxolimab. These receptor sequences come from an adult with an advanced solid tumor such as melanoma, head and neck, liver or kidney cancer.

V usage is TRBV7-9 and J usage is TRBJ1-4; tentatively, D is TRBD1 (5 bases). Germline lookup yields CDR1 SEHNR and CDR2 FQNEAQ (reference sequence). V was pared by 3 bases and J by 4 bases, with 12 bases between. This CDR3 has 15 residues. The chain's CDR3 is CASSFGTAGNEKLFF. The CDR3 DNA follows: TGTGCCAGCAGCTTCGGGACTGCTGGTAATGAAAAACTGTTTTTT.

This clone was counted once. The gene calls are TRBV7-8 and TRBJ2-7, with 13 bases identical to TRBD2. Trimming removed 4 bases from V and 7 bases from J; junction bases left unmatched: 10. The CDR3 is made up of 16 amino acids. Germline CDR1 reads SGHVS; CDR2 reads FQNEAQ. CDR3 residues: CASSSVGLAGVGEQYF. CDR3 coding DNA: TGTGCCAGCAGCTCCGTCGGACTAGCGGGAGTAGGTGAGCAGTACTTC. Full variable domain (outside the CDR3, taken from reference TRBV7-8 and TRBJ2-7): GAGVSQSPRYKVAKRGQDVALRCDPISGHVSLFWYQQALGQGPEFLTYFQNEAQLDKSGLPSDRFFAERPEGSVSTLKIQRTQQEDSAVYLCASSSVGLAGVGEQYFGPGTRLTVT.

The CDR3 DNA is TGTGCCAGCAGCCCCGGGACCCTCGGGGAGCAGTACTTC. This codes for CASSPGTLGEQYF. The V call is TRBV7-2, the J call TRBJ2-7, with D perhaps TRBD1 or TRBD2 (5 bases each). This CDR3 spans 13 amino acids. CDR1 is SGHTA and CDR2 is FQGNSA in the germline V gene. Trimming pared 5 bases from V and 7 bases from J, leaving 15 bases between.

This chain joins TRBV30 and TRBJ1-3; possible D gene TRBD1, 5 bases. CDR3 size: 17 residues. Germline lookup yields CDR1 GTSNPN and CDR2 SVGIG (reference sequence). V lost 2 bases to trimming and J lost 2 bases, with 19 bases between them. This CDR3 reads CAWSLFWGRGAGNTIYF. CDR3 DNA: TGTGCCTGGAGTCTCTTCTGGGGTAGGGGAGCTGGAAACACCATATATTTT.

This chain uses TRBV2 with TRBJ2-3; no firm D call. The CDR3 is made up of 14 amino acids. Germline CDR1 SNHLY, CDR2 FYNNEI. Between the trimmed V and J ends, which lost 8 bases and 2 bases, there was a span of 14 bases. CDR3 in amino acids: CASHSPLSTDTQYF. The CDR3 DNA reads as TGTGCCAGCCATTCCCCCTTATCCACAGATACGCAGTATTTT.

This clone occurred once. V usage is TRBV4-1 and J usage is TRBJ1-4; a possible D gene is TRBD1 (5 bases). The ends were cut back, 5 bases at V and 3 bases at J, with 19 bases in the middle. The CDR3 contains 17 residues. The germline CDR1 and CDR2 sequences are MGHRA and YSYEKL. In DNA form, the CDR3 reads TGCGCCAGCAGCAAAGGGGTCTTAGACGCACCTAATGAAAAACTGTTTTTT. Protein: CASSKGVLDAPNEKLFF.